This T cell receptor beta chain comes out of a study of blood T cell repertoires in COVID-19. Original analysis: Reference gene primer amplification gave nucleated cell count estimates. Here immunoSEQ multiplex PCR was the method, and the copy in TCRdb shows in-frame clones only, minus some. V, J and clone size were drawn from that table, and D and trimming were deduced from the DNA. The sample shows 300,000 to 350,000 clones, around 85% of them seen only once. Participant ages covered 18 to 89 years across 25 or so US areas. The TCR comes from a man aged 30 to 45 who had recovered from COVID-19. The sample comprised PBMCs or T cells enriched from blood (not recorded which).

As DNA, the CDR3 is TGTGCCAGCAGTCCCGCGGGGGGGCAGGAGACCCAGTACTTC. Its translation: CASSPAGGQETQYF. The V gene is TRBV28, the J gene TRBJ2-5; the match to TRBD2 covers 9 bases. V trimming: 5 bases; J trimming: 5 bases; junction bases outside the gene matches: 6. CDR3 size: 14 residues. Germline loops: CDR1 MDHEN, CDR2 SYDVKM.